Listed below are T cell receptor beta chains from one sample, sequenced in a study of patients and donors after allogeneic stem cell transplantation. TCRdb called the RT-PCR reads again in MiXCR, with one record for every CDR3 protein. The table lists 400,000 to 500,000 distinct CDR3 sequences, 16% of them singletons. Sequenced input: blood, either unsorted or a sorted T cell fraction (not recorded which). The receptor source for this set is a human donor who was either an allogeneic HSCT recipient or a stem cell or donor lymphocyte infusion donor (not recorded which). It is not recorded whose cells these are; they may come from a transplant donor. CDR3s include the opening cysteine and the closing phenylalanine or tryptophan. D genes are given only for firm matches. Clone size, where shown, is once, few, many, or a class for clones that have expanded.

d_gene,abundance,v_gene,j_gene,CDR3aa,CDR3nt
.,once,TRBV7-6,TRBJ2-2,CASSGGYRLNTGELFF,TGTGCCAGCAGCGGAGGTTACAGGTTGAACACCGGGGAGCTGTTTTTT
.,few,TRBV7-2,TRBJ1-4,CASSFRNEKLFF,TGTGCCAGCAGCTTCCGGAATGAAAAACTGTTTTTT
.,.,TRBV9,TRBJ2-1,CASGGVGRASSYNEQFF,TGTGCCAGCGGAGGGGTTGGCAGGGCGAGCTCCTACAATGAGCAGTTCTTC
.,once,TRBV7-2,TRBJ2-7,CASSLRVTGEQYF,TGTGCCAGCAGCTTAAGGGTAACAGGGGAGCAGTACTTC
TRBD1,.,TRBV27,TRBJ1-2,CASSLQGDGYTF,TGTGCCAGCAGTCTTCAGGGGGATGGCTACACCTTC
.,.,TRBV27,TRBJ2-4,CASSSTRDGLAKNIQYF,TGTGCCAGCAGTTCCACCCGGGACGGCTTAGCCAAAAACATTCAGTACTTC
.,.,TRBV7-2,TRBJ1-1,CASSLETDRSTEAFF,TGTGCCAGCAGCTTAGAGACGGATAGGAGCACTGAAGCTTTCTTT
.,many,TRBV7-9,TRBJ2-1,CASSFSGNEQFF,TGTGCCAGCAGCTTTAGTGGGAATGAGCAGTTCTTC
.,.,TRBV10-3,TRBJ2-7,CAISGISEQYF,TGTGCCATCAGCGGGATCTCTGAGCAGTACTTC
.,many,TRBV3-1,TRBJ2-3,CASSPGWGEPSTDTQYF,TGTGCCAGCAGCCCTGGTTGGGGGGAACCTAGCACAGATACGCAGTATTTT
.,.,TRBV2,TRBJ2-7,CASSTRTILSYEQYF,TGTGCCAGCAGTACGCGGACTATCCTATCCTACGAGCAGTACTTC
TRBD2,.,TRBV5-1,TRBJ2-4,CASSTGLAGGTAKNIQYF,TGCGCCAGCAGCACGGGACTAGCGGGAGGGACAGCCAAAAACATTCAGTACTTC
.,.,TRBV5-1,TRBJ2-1,CASSLEPTGPKAYNEQFF,TGCGCCAGCAGCTTGGAACCGACAGGTCCAAAAGCCTACAATGAGCAGTTCTTC
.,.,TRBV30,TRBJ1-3,CAWSVIRGNTIYF,TGTGCCTGGAGTGTAATTAGGGGAAACACCATATATTTT
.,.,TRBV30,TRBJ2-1,CAWTTSGLRSNEQFF,TGTGCCTGGACAACTTCGGGGCTTCGTAGCAATGAGCAGTTCTTC
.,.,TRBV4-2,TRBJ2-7,CASSQDPEYEQYF,TGTGCCAGCAGCCAAGATCCAGAGTACGAGCAGTACTTC
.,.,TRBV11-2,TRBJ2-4,CASSLQLWTILNIQYF,TGTGCCAGCAGCTTACAATTGTGGACTATCTTGAACATTCAGTACTTC
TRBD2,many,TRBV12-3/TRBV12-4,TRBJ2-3,CASSLTAGETDTQYF,TGTGCCAGCAGTTTGACAGCGGGAGAGACAGATACGCAGTATTTT
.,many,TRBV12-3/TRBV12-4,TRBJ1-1,CASGGAGVTEAFF,TGTGCCAGCGGGGGTGCCGGGGTCACTGAAGCTTTCTTT
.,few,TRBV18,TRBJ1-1,CASCARWDTEAFF,TGTGCCAGCTGCGCACGGTGGGACACTGAAGCTTTCTTT
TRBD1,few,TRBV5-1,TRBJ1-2,CATSWDRGEYGYTF,TGCGCCACCTCTTGGGACAGGGGAGAGTATGGCTACACCTTC
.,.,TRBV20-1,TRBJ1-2,CSATSGRSYYGYTF,TGCAGTGCTACTTCTGGTCGTAGCTACTATGGCTACACCTTC
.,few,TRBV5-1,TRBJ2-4,CASSFLGPDIQYF,TGCGCCAGCAGCTTCCTGGGGCCGGACATTCAGTACTTC
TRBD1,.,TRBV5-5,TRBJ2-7,CASRTGTVRNGQYF,TGTGCCAGCAGAACCGGGACAGTGAGGAATGGGCAGTACTTC
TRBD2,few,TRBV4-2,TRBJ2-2,CASSLREGAFYTGELFF,TGTGCCAGCAGCCTGCGGGAGGGGGCCTTTTACACCGGGGAGCTGTTTTTT
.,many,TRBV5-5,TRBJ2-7,CASSLSWPGQGRYEQYF,TGTGCCAGCAGCTTGAGTTGGCCCGGGCAGGGAAGATACGAGCAGTACTTC
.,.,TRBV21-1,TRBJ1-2,CASSKLASSGANYGYTF,TGTGCCAGCAGCAAACTAGCCTCGTCAGGGGCCAACTATGGCTACACCTTC
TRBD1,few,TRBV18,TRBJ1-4,CASSRPTGRDNEKLFF,TGTGCCAGCTCACGGCCGACAGGGCGTGATAATGAAAAACTGTTTTTT
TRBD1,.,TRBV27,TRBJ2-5,CASSPGQEVTAQYF,TGTGCCAGCAGTCCGGGACAGGAGGTTACGGCCCAGTACTTC
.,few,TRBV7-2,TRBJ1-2,CASSLVRASYGYTF,TGTGCCAGCAGCTTAGTGAGGGCCAGCTATGGCTACACCTTC
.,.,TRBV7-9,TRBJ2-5,CASSLAGTGIKETQYF,TGTGCCAGCAGCTTAGCTGGAACAGGGATCAAGGAGACCCAGTACTTC
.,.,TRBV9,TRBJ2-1,CASSISEHNEQFF,TGTGCCAGCAGCATCTCAGAGCACAATGAGCAGTTCTTC
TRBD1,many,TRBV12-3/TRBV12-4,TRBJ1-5,CASRSRGLRDSNQPQHF,TGTGCCAGCAGGTCCAGGGGGCTGAGGGATAGCAATCAGCCCCAGCATTTT
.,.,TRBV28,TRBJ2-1,CASSLVRTGHNEQFF,TGTGCCAGCAGTTTGGTGCGGACGGGGCACAATGAGCAGTTCTTC
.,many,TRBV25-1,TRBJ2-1,CASSFTCSYNEQFF,TGTGCCAGCAGTTTTACTTGCTCCTACAATGAGCAGTTCTTC
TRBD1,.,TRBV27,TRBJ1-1,CASSSYRGVEAFF,TGTGCCAGCAGTTCCTACAGGGGGGTTGAAGCTTTCTTT
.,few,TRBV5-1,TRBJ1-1,CASSSSSGRNTEAFF,TGCGCCAGCAGCTCCTCCTCGGGGAGAAACACTGAAGCTTTCTTT
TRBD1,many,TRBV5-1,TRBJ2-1,CASIATGTGNNEQFF,TGCGCCAGCATCGCTACCGGGACAGGGAACAATGAGCAGTTCTTC
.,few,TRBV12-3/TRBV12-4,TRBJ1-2,CASSPVPGGGYTF,TGTGCCAGCAGCCCTGTTCCAGGCGGTGGCTACACCTTC
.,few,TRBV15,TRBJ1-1,CATSRVARGWEAFF,TGTGCCACCAGCAGAGTCGCAAGAGGGTGGGAAGCTTTCTTT
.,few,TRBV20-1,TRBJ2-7,CSARQPRSSYEQYF,TGCAGTGCTAGACAGCCCCGGAGCTCCTACGAGCAGTACTTC
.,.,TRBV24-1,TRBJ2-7,CATSSGPRSYEQYF,TGTGCCACCAGCTCGGGACCGAGGTCCTACGAGCAGTACTTC
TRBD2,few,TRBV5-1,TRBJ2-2,CASRAVAGGPTGELFF,TGCGCCAGCAGGGCCGTAGCGGGAGGTCCCACCGGGGAGCTGTTTTTT
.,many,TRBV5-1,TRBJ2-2,CASSIIGREFGGFIGELFF,TGCGCCAGCAGCATAATAGGACGAGAGTTCGGGGGCTTCATCGGGGAGCTGTTTTTT
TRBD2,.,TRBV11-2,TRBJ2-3,CASSTRTSVFTDTQYF,TGTGCCAGCAGCACGCGGACTAGCGTGTTCACAGATACGCAGTATTTT
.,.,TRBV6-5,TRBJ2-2,CASSWGTGNTGELFF,TGTGCCAGCAGTTGGGGGACTGGGAACACCGGGGAGCTGTTTTTT
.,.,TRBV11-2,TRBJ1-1,CASSLVLGGSRNTEAFF,TGTGCCAGCAGCCTGGTTTTGGGCGGGTCAAGGAACACTGAAGCTTTCTTT
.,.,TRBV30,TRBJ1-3,CAWSVGDSGNTIYF,TGTGCCTGGAGTGTTGGCGACTCTGGAAACACCATATATTTT
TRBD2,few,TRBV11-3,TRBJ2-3,CASSLLAGKTDTQYF,TGTGCCAGCAGCTTATTAGCGGGAAAAACAGATACGCAGTATTTT
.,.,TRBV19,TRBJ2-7,CASSIRGPYEQYF,TGTGCCAGTAGTATCAGGGGACCCTACGAGCAGTACTTC
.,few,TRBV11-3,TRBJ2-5,CASRRREETQYF,TGTGCCAGCAGGCGGAGGGAAGAGACCCAGTACTTC
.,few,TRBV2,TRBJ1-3,CASSVLGNTIYF,TGTGCCAGCAGTGTTTTGGGAAACACCATATATTTT
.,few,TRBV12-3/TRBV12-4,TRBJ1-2,CASSSQVYGYTF,TGTGCCAGCAGTTCCCAAGTCTATGGCTACACCTTC
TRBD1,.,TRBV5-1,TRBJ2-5,CASSPLGQGAETQYF,TGCGCCAGCAGCCCTCTCGGACAGGGCGCGGAGACCCAGTACTTC